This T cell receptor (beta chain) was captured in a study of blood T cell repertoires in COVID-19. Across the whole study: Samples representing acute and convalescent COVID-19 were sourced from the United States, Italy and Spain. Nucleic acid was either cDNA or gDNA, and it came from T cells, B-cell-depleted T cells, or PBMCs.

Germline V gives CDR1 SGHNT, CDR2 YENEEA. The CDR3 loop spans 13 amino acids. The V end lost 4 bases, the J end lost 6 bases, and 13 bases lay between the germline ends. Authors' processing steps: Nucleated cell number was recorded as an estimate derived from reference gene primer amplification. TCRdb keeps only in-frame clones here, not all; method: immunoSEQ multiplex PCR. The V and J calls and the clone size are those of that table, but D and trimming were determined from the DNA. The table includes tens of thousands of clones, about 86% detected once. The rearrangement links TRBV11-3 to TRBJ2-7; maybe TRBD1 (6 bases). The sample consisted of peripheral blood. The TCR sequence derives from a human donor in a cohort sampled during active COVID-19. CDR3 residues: CASSSNRVSEQYF. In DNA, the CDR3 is TGTGCCAGCAGCTCCAACAGGGTCTCCGAGCAGTACTTC.